The rows below give T cell receptor beta chains drawn from one sample of a study of blood T cell repertoires in COVID-19. Profiled with immunoSEQ multiplex PCR; TCRdb holds only in-frame clones, not every one. Of hundreds of thousands of clones in the sample, 83% were seen once. The sequencing sample was made of PBMCs or T cells enriched from blood (not recorded which). Receptors were obtained from a woman aged 40-49 years who had been exposed to COVID-19. CDR3s include the opening cysteine and the closing phenylalanine or tryptophan. Each record gives: D gene, J gene, V gene, clone size, CDR3 protein, CDR3 DNA. D genes are given only for firm matches. The size entry is marked missing in some rows and otherwise reads once, few, many or a size class.

- TRBJ1-2 TRBV5-6 - CASSSGRGNGYTF TGTGCCAGCAGCTCCGGCCGGGGTAATGGCTACACCTTC
- TRBJ2-7 TRBV4-3 - CASSQDSDDEQYF TGCGCCAGCAGCCAAGATAGCGACGACGAGCAGTACTTC
TRBD2 TRBJ2-7 TRBV18 - CASSPGLAGVTYEQYF TGTGCCAGCTCACCAGGACTAGCGGGGGTTACCTACGAGCAGTACTTC
- TRBJ1-4 TRBV5-1 - CASSRGPFSTNEKLFF TGCGCCAGCAGCCGCGGGCCCTTTTCAACTAATGAAAAACTGTTTTTT
TRBD1 TRBJ2-7 TRBV4-3 - CASSLRDRGHEQYF TGCGCCAGCAGCCTGAGGGACAGGGGTCACGAGCAGTACTTC
- TRBJ1-1 TRBV19 - CASSFQTLNTEAFF TGTGCCAGTAGTTTCCAAACACTGAACACTGAAGCTTTCTTT
- TRBJ1-1 TRBV2 - CASSGGTPRDTEAFF TGTGCCAGCAGTGGGGGCACACCACGAGACACTGAAGCTTTCTTT
- TRBJ1-3 TRBV9 many CASSPPRSRTVFSGNTIYF TGTGCCAGCAGCCCTCCCCGTTCCAGGACAGTGTTCTCTGGAAACACCATATATTTT
- TRBJ1-5 TRBV6-5 - CASSYSSSNQPQHF TGTGCCAGCAGTTACTCGAGTTCCAATCAGCCCCAGCATTTT
- TRBJ1-4 TRBV15 - CATSRDPDSEKLFF TGTGCCACCAGCAGAGATCCGGACAGTGAAAAACTGTTTTTT
TRBD1 TRBJ2-7 TRBV7-9 few CASSPPRTGAYEQYF TGTGCCAGCAGCCCCCCCCGGACAGGGGCCTACGAGCAGTACTTC
TRBD1 TRBJ1-2 TRBV5-1 - CASSDTGGANYGYTF TGCGCCAGCAGCGACACAGGGGGAGCTAACTATGGCTACACCTTC
- TRBJ2-3 TRBV2 - CASSTQGSPTDTQYF TGTGCCAGCAGCACACAGGGAAGCCCCACAGATACGCAGTATTTT
- TRBJ1-2 TRBV6-1 few CASSEYAGYGYTF TGTGCCAGCAGTGAATATGCAGGGTATGGCTACACCTTC
- TRBJ2-3 TRBV7-9 - CASSLVYDSPLTSTDTQYF TGTGCCAGCAGCTTAGTCTACGACAGTCCCCTGACTAGCACAGATACGCAGTATTTT
- TRBJ1-2 TRBV28 once CASSLGGASGVNGYTF TGTGCCAGCAGTTTAGGGGGGGCATCAGGTGTAAATGGCTACACCTTC
TRBD2 TRBJ2-5 TRBV6-5 - CASILSGGEETQYF TGTGCCAGCATCCTCAGCGGGGGGGAGGAGACCCAGTACTTC
TRBD1 TRBJ1-6 TRBV2 - CASSPDRAGSPLHF TGTGCCAGCAGTCCTGACAGGGCCGGTTCACCCCTCCACTTT
TRBD2 TRBJ2-1 TRBV3-1/TRBV3-2 - CASRNSGENEQFF TGTGCCAGCAGAAATAGCGGGGAAAATGAGCAGTTCTTC
- TRBJ2-7 TRBV5-5 once CASSFRTAYEQYF TGTGCCAGCAGCTTTCGTACAGCTTACGAGCAGTACTTC
- TRBJ1-5 TRBV28 - CASSQEGLLNQPQHF TGTGCCAGCAGCCAAGAGGGCCTTCTGAATCAGCCCCAGCATTTT
TRBD1 TRBJ2-7 TRBV6-6 - CASSYTPTGYEQYF TGTGCCAGCAGTTACACCCCGACAGGGTACGAGCAGTACTTC
- TRBJ1-3 TRBV2 many CASRGNSGNTIYF TGTGCCAGCAGGGGCAACTCTGGAAACACCATATATTTT